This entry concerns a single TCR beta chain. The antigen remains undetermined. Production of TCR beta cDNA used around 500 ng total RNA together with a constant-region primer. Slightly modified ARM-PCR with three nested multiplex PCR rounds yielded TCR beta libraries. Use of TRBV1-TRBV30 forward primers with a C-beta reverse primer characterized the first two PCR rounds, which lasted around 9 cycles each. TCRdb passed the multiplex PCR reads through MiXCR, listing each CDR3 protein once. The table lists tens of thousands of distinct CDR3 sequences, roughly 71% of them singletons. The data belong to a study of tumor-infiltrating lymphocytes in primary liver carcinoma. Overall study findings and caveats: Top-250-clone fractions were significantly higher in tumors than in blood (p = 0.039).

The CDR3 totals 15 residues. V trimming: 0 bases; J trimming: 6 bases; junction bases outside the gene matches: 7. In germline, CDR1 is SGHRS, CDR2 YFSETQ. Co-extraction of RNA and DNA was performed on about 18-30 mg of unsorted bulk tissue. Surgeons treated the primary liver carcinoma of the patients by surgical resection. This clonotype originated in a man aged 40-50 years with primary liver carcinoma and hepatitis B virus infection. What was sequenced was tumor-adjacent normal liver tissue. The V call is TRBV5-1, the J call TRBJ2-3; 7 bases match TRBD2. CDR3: CASSLAGEGPDTQYF. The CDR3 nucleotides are TGCGCCAGCAGCTTGGCCGGGGAGGGGCCCGATACGCAGTATTTT.